The 21 T cell receptor beta chains reported below all come from one sample, sequenced in a study of Graves' ophthalmopathy and Graves' hyperthyroidism. Amplifying from RNA transcripts, the study obtained TCR beta CDR3 regions. Second-round multiplex PCR followed a first-round RT-PCR using HTBI primers. Using its own MiXCR run on the multiplex PCR reads, TCRdb lists one record per CDR3 protein. The repertoire holds roughly 410,000 distinct CDR3 sequences, with approximately 15% as singletons. Specimen: peripheral blood. These receptor sequences come from a woman aged 18-29 years with stable Graves' hyperthyroidism.

This clonotype has a count of ten or more. The chain has TRBV11-2 and TRBJ2-7, with a tentative D call TRBD1 (6 bases). Per germline, CDR1 SGHAT and CDR2 FQNNGV. V gave up 5 bases and J gave up 4 bases, with 21 bases separating them. The CDR3 extends over 16 amino acids. The CDR3, as DNA: TGTGCCAGCAGCGCAGGGGTGCAGGGGTTCGGGTACGAGCAGTACTTC. Translated, it gives CASSAGVQGFGYEQYF.

This clonotype was detected many times. This sequence joins TRBV12-3 or TRBV12-4 and TRBJ1-2, with 7 nucleotides matching TRBD1. The CDR3 contains 15 residues. V lost 5 bases, J lost 5 bases, and 11 bases stayed unmatched. Written as DNA, the CDR3 is TGTGCCAGCAGTCTCCCGGGACAGACCAGATATGGCTACACCTTC. Encoded protein: CASSLPGQTRYGYTF.

This clonotype appeared many times. The chain links TRBV6-1 to TRBJ1-6; maybe TRBD1 (6 bases). The germline V and J ends were trimmed by 4 bases and 4 bases, with 14 bases remaining between them. CDR1 is MNHNS, CDR2 SASEGT, per germline. There are 16 residues in the CDR3. In DNA form, the CDR3 reads TGTGCCAGCAGTGGGATCCAGGGGAATTATAATTCACCCCTCCACTTT. Translated, it gives CASSGIQGNYNSPLHF.

This clonotype appeared many times. The chain uses TRBV27 and TRBJ1-2; the D gene is possibly TRBD1 (6 bases). V was pared by 6 bases and J by 3 bases, with 11 bases between. CDR3 length: 13 residues. Germline CDR1 MNHEY, CDR2 SMNVEV (reference sequence). CDR3 region: CASSPDSYYGYTF. CDR3 bases: TGTGCCAGCAGCCCGGACAGCTACTATGGCTACACCTTC.

In this sample, this clonotype turned up many times. The chain carries TRBV12-3 or TRBV12-4 and TRBJ1-2, with unresolved D. CDR3 length: 14 residues. V shed 2 bases and J shed 4 bases, with 11 bases lying between them. The CDR3 region has the DNA TGTGCCAGCAGTTTAAAGGGCCTGGGCTATGGCTACACCTTC. This gives the protein CASSLKGLGYGYTF.

This clonotype came up many times. The genes are TRBV7-9 and TRBJ1-2, with TRBD1 matching over 7 bases. This CDR3 contains 14 residues. The ends lost 3 bases at V and 6 bases at J; junction bases unmatched: 7. In germline, CDR1 is SEHNR, CDR2 FQNEAQ (reference sequence). CDR3 amino acids: CASSLTGTGDGYTF. CDR3 sequence (DNA): TGTGCCAGCAGCTTGACAGGGACGGGGGATGGCTACACCTTC.

This clonotype was observed many times. The chain recombines TRBV2 with TRBJ2-4; D is unclear. Germline V gene sequence: CDR1 SNHLY, CDR2 FYNNEI. CDR3 length: 14 amino acids. V was trimmed by 7 bases and J by 3 bases, leaving 13 bases between them. CDR3 DNA sequence: TGTGCCAGCACGGCAGTCTTGGGCAAAAACATTCAGTACTTC. Amino acids: CASTAVLGKNIQYF.

This clonotype was detected many times. The rearrangement uses TRBV20-1 and TRBJ1-5; D is undetermined. Germline V gives CDR1 DFQATT, CDR2 SNEGSKA (reference sequence). The CDR3 sequence is 13 residues long. Trimming pared 1 base from V and 4 bases from J, leaving 8 bases between. CDR3 in DNA: TGCAGTGCTAGAGCCGTGGCAAATCAGCCCCAGCATTTT. Protein sequence: CSARAVANQPQHF.

Many counts were recorded for this clonotype. The rearrangement joins TRBV7-2 to TRBJ1-5; TRBD1 matches at 9 bases. Germline V gives CDR1 SGHTA, CDR2 FQGNSA. The CDR3 extends over 15 amino acids. After removal of 5 bases from V and 6 bases from J, the junction contained 8 bases not matched to a gene. DNA for the CDR3: TGTGCCAGCAGCCACGGACAGGGGTGGGGTCAGCCCCAGCATTTT. The encoded protein is CASSHGQGWGQPQHF.

This clonotype was seen at least ten times. The V and J genes are TRBV27 and TRBJ2-2; D is perhaps TRBD2 (6 bases). With 3 bases removed from V and 4 bases from J, the gap between germline ends came to 12 bases. CDR1 is MNHEY, CDR2 SMNVEV, per germline (reference sequence). This CDR3 spans 15 amino acids. CDR3 coding DNA: TGTGCCAGCAGTTTGGAGGGGCCAACCACCGGGGAGCTGTTTTTT. Encoded protein: CASSLEGPTTGELFF.

The chain employs TRBV3-1 and TRBJ1-1; perhaps TRBD1 as D (6 bases). This CDR3 has 15 residues. With 0 bases removed from V and 5 bases from J, the gap between germline ends came to 13 bases. Per the germline V gene, CDR1 is LGHDT and CDR2 is YNNKEL (reference sequence). The CDR3 sequence is CASSQDPGAGTEAFF. In DNA form, the CDR3 reads TGTGCCAGCAGCCAAGACCCGGGGGCGGGTACTGAAGCTTTCTTT.

Points on this clonotype: This could be a read error, since a much larger clone is one nucleotide away. The chain is built from TRBV12-3 or TRBV12-4 and TRBJ1-6, with a possible D match to TRBD1 (5 bases). CDR3 length: 14 residues. With 8 bases removed from V and 2 bases from J, the gap between germline ends came to 10 bases. CDR3 sequence reads: CASDPGPYNSPLHF. In nucleotides, the CDR3 is TGTGCCAGCGACCCGGGACCCTATAATTCACCCCTCCACTTT.

This clonotype was counted many times. The chain combines TRBV24-1 with TRBJ1-5; no firm D call. V dropped 5 bases and J dropped 0 bases, with 7 bases sitting between them. The CDR3 has 14 amino acids. CDR1 and CDR2 from the germline V gene are KGHDR and SFDVKD. The CDR3 bases are TGTGCCACCAGTGTTGCATATAGCAATCAGCCCCAGCATTTT. Amino acid sequence: CATSVAYSNQPQHF.

There are a few counts of this clonotype. This chain links TRBV19 with TRBJ1-2; 10 nucleotides align to TRBD1. V dropped 2 bases and J dropped 8; count of bases not matched to a gene: 11. The CDR3 contains 16 residues. Germline V gene sequence: CDR1 LNHDA, CDR2 SQIVND (reference sequence). The CDR3, as DNA: TGTGCCAGTAGTATATGGGAGGGGACAGGGGCGGTAGGCTACACCTTC. Residues: CASSIWEGTGAVGYTF.

V is TRBV9 and J is TRBJ2-6; 12 bases are shared with TRBD2. From germline, CDR1 is SGDLS and CDR2 YYNGEE. V shed 4 bases and J 0 bases; nucleotides not matched to a gene: 5. CDR3 length: 18 residues. The CDR3 sequence is CASSRLAGASSGANVLTF. CDR3 bases: TGTGCCAGCAGCCGACTAGCGGGGGCCTCCTCTGGGGCCAACGTCCTGACTTTC.

This clonotype occurred many times. The gene calls are TRBV19 and TRBJ1-5; no firm D call. CDR1 and CDR2 (germline): LNHDA, SQIVND (reference sequence). The CDR3 sequence is 14 residues long. Trimming pared 0 bases from V and 3 bases from J, leaving 6 bases between. DNA for the CDR3: TGTGCCAGTAGTATAGACCCTTTCAATCAGCCCCAGCATTTT. It codes for CASSIDPFNQPQHF.

This clonotype has at least ten counts. The chain is built from TRBV6-1 and TRBJ2-7; maybe TRBD1 (5 bases). Trimming left V 3 bases short and J 5 bases short, with 11 bases between. The CDR3 has 13 amino acids. Germline-derived CDR1 and CDR2 are MNHNS and SASEGT. CDR3 DNA: TGTGCCAGCAGTGACCAGGGAACGGACGAGCAGTACTTC. Translating gives CASSDQGTDEQYF.

In its sample, this clonotype was seen many times. The chain links TRBV11-2 to TRBJ1-6; TRBD1 matches at 7 bases. V lost 5 bases to trimming and J lost 6 bases; unmatched junction nucleotides: 4. This CDR3 comprises 14 residues. Germline CDR1 SGHAT, CDR2 FQNNGV. CDR3 DNA sequence: TGTGCCAGCAGCCAAACAGGGGCTAATTCACCCCTCCACTTT. Its protein product is CASSQTGANSPLHF.

This clonotype was counted ten times or more. In nucleotides, the CDR3 is TGTGCCAGCAGTGAAAATTCTTGGGGGAACACTGAAGCTTTCTTT. It translates to CASSENSWGNTEAFF. The rearrangement links TRBV6-1 to TRBJ1-1; D call uncertain. The CDR3 extends over 15 amino acids. Germline V gene lookup returns CDR1 MNHNS and CDR2 SASEGT. V lost 2 bases to trimming and J lost 1 base, with 11 bases between them.

This clonotype was observed at least ten times. This chain links TRBV4-1 with TRBJ1-2; TRBD1 aligns across 12 bases. This CDR3 region has 17 residues. Germline CDR1 MGHRA, CDR2 YSYEKL. V lost 0 bases and J lost 4; bases outside the gene matches: 6. The CDR3 loop is CASSQEGRDRGPYGYTF. The CDR3, as DNA: TGCGCCAGCAGCCAAGAGGGTCGGGACAGGGGGCCCTATGGCTACACCTTC.

This clonotype was observed many times. This chain links TRBV2 with TRBJ1-1; weak D call: TRBD1 (6 bases). Trimming took off 9 bases at V and 0 bases at J, with 11 bases between the two ends. The CDR3 is 13 residues long. Germline V gene lookup returns CDR1 SNHLY and CDR2 FYNNEI. The CDR3, as DNA: TGTGCCAGGACAGGAGACATGAACACTGAAGCTTTCTTT. Encoded protein: CARTGDMNTEAFF.